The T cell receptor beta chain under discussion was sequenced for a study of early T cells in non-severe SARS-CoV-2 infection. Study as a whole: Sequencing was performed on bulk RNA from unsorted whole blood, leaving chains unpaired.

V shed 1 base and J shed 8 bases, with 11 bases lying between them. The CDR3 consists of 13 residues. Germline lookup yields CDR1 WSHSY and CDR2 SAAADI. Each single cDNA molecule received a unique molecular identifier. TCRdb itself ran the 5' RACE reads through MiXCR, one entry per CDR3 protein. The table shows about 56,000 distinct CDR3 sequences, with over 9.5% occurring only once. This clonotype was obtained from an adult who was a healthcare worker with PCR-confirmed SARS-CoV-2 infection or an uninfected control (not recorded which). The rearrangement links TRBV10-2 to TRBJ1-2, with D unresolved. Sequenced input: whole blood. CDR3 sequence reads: CASSEFRAQGYTF. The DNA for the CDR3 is TGCGCCAGCAGTGAGTTCCGAGCCCAGGGCTACACCTTC.